This T cell receptor beta chain was recorded in a study of CD8 T cells in ankylosing spondylitis. Findings and caveats of the study: Disease-linked clones had a CD8+ phenotype and relatively low frequency in peripheral blood. Reported data indicate significant enrichment of disease-linked clones within matched ankylosing spondylitis synovial fluid. Among TCR beta sequences, a motif of under ten highly homologous variants appeared characteristic of ankylosing spondylitis blood.

The V end lost 0 bases, the J end lost 2 bases, and 8 bases lay between the germline ends. The CDR3 has 14 residues. Germline V gene data show CDR1 as SGDLS and CDR2 as YYNGEE. Many counts were recorded for this clonotype. Its antigen is as yet unknown. Libraries of TCR beta came from quantitative 5'-RACE with molecular barcodes. MiXCR, applied by TCRdb to the 5' RACE reads, yields one record per CDR3 protein. The sample has about 220,000 distinct CDR3 sequences; approximately 7.4% are singletons. The rearrangement links TRBV9 to TRBJ1-2; D is uncertain. The source is a male donor with ankylosing spondylitis. Sequencing input: blood, either unsorted or a sorted T cell fraction (not recorded which). Here the CDR3 DNA reads TGTGCCAGCAGCGTAGGACGGAAGAACTATGGCTACACCTTC. Its protein product is CASSVGRKNYGYTF.